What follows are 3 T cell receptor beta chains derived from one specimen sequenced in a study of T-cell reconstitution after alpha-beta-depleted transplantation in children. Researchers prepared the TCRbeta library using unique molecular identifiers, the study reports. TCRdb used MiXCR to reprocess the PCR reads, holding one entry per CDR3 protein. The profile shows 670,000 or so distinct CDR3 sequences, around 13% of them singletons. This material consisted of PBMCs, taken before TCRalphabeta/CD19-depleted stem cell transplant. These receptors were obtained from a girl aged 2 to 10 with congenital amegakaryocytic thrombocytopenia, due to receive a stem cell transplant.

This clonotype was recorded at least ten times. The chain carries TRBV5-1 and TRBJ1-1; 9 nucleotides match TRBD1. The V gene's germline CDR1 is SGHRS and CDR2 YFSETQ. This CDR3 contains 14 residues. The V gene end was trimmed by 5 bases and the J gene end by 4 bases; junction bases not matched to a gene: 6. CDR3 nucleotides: TGCGCCAGCAGTTGGGGACAGGGCGTCACTGAAGCTTTCTTT. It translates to CASSWGQGVTEAFF.

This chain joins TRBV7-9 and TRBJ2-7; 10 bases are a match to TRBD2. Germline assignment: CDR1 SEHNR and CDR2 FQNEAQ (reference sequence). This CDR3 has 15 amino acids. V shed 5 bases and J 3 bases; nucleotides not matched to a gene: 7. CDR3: CASSAPLAGYYEQYF. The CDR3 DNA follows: TGTGCCAGCAGCGCCCCACTAGCGGGGTACTACGAGCAGTACTTC.

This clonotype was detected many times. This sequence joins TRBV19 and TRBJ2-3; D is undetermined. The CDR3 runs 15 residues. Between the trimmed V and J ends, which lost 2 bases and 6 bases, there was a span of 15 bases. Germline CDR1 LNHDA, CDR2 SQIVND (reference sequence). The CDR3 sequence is CASSISPATSDTQYF. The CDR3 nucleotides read TGTGCCAGTAGTATATCTCCAGCTACCTCGGATACGCAGTATTTT.